One T cell receptor beta chain is described in this entry. Its antigen is as yet unknown. This entry belongs to a study of memory CD4+ T cells and cytomegalovirus serostatus. Study-wide background: Donors were healthy Belgian adults, under 10 CMV seropositive and around 24 seronegative.

Profiled with immunoSEQ multiplex PCR; TCRdb holds only in-frame clones, not every one. Of about 41,000 clones listed, over 65% were seen once; the top ten hold about 6.8%. Single viable CD3+CD4+CD8-CD45RO+ cells were sorted as the memory CD4+ T cells. Study-wide results and limits: The CMV-associated TCR signature appears largely within the CD4+ memory repertoire. A US-trained random forest predicted CMV serostatus with median AUC around 0.9.

Trimming left V 5 bases short and J 2 bases short, with 10 bases between. Germline CDR1 and CDR2: MDHEN and SYDVKM. The CDR3 is 13 residues long. The V gene is TRBV28, the J gene TRBJ2-7; maybe TRBD2 (6 bases). The clonotype was recovered from an adult in good health and CMV-seronegative. Source material: memory CD4+ T cells from blood. For the CDR3, the DNA is TGTGCCAGCAGTAGCGGGCAACCCTACGAGCAGTACTTC. Amino acids: CASSSGQPYEQYF.